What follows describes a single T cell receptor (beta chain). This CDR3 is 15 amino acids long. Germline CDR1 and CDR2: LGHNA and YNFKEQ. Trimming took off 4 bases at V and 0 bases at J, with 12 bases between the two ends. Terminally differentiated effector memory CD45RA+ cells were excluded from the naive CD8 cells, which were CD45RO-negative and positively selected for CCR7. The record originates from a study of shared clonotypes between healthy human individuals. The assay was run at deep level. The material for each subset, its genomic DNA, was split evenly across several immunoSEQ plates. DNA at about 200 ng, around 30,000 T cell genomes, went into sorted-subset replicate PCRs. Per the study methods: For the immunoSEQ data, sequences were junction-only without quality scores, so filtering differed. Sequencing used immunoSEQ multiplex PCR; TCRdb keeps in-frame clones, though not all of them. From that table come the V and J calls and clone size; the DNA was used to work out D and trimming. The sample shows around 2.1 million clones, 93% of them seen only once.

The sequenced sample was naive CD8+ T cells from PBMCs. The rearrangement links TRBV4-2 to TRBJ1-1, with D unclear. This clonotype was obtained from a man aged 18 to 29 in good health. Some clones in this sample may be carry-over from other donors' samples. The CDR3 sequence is CASSLFAAMNTEAFF. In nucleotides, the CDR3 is TGTGCCAGCAGCCTGTTCGCAGCTATGAACACTGAAGCTTTCTTT.